This is a list of T cell receptor beta chains from one sample in a study of blood T cells in healthy people across ages. TCRdb processed the 5' RACE reads anew with MiXCR; each CDR3 protein has one entry. The sample consists of about 750,000 distinct CDR3 sequences, roughly 50% of them appearing once. Sample: blood. Source of these receptors: a man at least 80 years old in good health. The CDR3 runs from the conserved cysteine through the conserved F or W. The order of the fields is D gene, V gene, J gene, CDR3 protein. D genes are given only for firm matches.

.	TRBV2	TRBJ2-7	CASIAGSLYEQYF
TRBD1	TRBV6-5	TRBJ2-7	CASSPGTGFFYEQYF
.	TRBV6-5	TRBJ2-7	CASSYWSEQYF
.	TRBV28	TRBJ2-3	CASRGSADTQYF
TRBD1	TRBV27	TRBJ2-5	CASSLRDRGKETQYF
TRBD2	TRBV24-1	TRBJ2-3	CATSDPGLDHAYF
.	TRBV25-1	TRBJ1-1	CASSVSRGETFF
TRBD2	TRBV7-3	TRBJ2-5	CASSLNPGLAGGPRSSQETQYF
TRBD2	TRBV20-1	TRBJ2-5	CSARVRLAGYLETQYF
.	TRBV7-9	TRBJ2-1	CTSSGTGKEQFF
.	TRBV20-1	.	CSARRIAAYEQFF
TRBD2	TRBV28	TRBJ2-5	CASSPVERLAPYQETQYF
TRBD1	TRBV7-2	TRBJ2-3	CASSLATGGRDAYF
TRBD1	TRBV20-1	TRBJ2-1	CSAKNGDRVYEQFF
.	TRBV6-1	TRBJ1-2	CASSPPGGRGIYGYTF
TRBD2	TRBV12-3/TRBV12-4	TRBJ2-1	CASSPRTSGRANEQFF